This T cell receptor beta chain was observed in a study of blood T cell repertoires in COVID-19. Method: immunoSEQ multiplex PCR; TCRdb's copy keeps in-frame clones and lacks some. This table holds over 150,000 clones, around 80% found once. V lost 4 bases and J lost 13; bases outside the gene matches: 19. This CDR3 has 16 residues. Germline-derived CDR1 and CDR2 are SGHNT and YYREEE (reference sequence). This chain joins TRBV5-4 and TRBJ2-1, with 8 bases fitting TRBD2. The clonotype comes from a man over 45 who had recovered from COVID-19. The specimen sequenced was PBMCs or T cells enriched from blood (not recorded which). CDR3 amino acids: CASSLAGRAVGFDQFF. CDR3 DNA: TGTGCCAGCAGCCTGGCCGGGAGGGCAGTAGGGTTTGATCAGTTCTTC.